Sequencing of this T cell receptor beta chain was carried out in a study of T cells in Graves' hyperthyroidism and ophthalmopathy. CDR1 and CDR2 (germline): KGHDR, SFDVKD. Between the trimmed V and J ends, which lost 3 bases and 6 bases, there was a span of 14 bases. The CDR3 sequence is 15 residues long. In this sample, this clonotype turned up many times. Amplification of TCR beta CDR3 regions used RNA as the template. RT-PCR in the first round (using the HTBI primer set) targeted the TCR CDR3. TCRdb processed the multiplex PCR reads anew with MiXCR; each CDR3 protein has one entry. The table lists about 600,000 distinct CDR3 sequences, around 13% of them singletons, with around an eighth in the top ten. Among ophthalmopathy patients, the Clinical Activity Score reached at least 3, the NOSPECS grade reached at least 4, and duration remained under 3 months.

The genes are TRBV24-1 and TRBJ1-5, with TRBD1 as a possible D gene (6 bases). The TCR comes from a woman in her 50s with Graves' ophthalmopathy. Sequences were obtained from blood. CDR3 protein: CATSDTGSTFQPQHF. In DNA form, the CDR3 reads TGTGCCACCAGTGATACAGGGAGTACCTTTCAGCCCCAGCATTTT.